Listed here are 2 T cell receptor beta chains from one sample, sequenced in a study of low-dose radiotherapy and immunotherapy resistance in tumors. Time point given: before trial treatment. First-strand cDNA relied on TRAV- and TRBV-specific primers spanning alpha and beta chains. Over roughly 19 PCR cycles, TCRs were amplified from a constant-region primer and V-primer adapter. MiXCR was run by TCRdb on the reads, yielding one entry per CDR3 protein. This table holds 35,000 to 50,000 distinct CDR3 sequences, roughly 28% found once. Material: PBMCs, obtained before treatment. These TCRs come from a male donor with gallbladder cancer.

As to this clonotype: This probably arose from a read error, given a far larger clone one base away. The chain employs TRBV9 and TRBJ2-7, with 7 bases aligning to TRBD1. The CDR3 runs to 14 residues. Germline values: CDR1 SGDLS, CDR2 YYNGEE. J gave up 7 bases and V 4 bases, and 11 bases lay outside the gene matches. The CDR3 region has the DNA TGTGCCAGCAGCAGGGACAGAGGGTACAATGAGCAGTACTTC. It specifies CASSRDRGYNEQYF.

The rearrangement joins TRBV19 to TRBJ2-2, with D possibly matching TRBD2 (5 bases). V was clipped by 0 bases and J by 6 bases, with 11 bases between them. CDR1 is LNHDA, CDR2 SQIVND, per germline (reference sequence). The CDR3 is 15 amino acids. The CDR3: CASSIDLAGSGELFF. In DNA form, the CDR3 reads TGTGCCAGTAGTATAGATTTGGCGGGTTCCGGGGAGCTGTTTTTT.